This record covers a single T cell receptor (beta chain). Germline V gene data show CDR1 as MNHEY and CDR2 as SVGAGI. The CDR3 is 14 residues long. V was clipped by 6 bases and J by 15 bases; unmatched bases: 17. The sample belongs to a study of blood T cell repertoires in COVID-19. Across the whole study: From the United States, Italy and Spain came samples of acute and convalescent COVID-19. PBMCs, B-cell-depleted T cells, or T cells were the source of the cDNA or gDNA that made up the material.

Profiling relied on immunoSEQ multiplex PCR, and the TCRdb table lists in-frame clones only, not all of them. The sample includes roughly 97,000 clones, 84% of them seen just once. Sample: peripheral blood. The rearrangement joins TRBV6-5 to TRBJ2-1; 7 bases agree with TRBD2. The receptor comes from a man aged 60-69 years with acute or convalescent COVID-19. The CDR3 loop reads CASRKDGTSGNPFF. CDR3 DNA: TGTGCCAGCAGGAAAGATGGGACCAGCGGGAATCCGTTCTTC.